Listed below are T cell receptor beta chains from one sample, sequenced in a study of blood T cell repertoires in COVID-19. The method was immunoSEQ multiplex PCR; TCRdb's version includes in-frame clones alone and lacks a portion of them. The data show almost 65,000 clones, 88% seen once. The specimen was peripheral blood. The receptor source for this set is a woman aged 60-75 years with COVID-19, enrolled during active disease. The CDR3 runs from the conserved cysteine through the conserved F or W. Fields, in order: J gene, D gene, clone size, V gene, CDR3 DNA, CDR3 protein. D genes are given only for firm matches. Rows may omit the clone size; those that give it use once, few, many or a size class.

>TRBJ2-2|.|.|TRBV20-1
TGCAGTGCAAGCCCCGCCGGGGAGCTGTTTTTT
CSASPAGELFF
>TRBJ2-2|TRBD1|once|TRBV24-1
TGTGCCACCAGTGATCCACAGGGGGCGAACACCGGGGAGCTGTTTTTT
CATSDPQGANTGELFF
>TRBJ2-3|TRBD1|.|TRBV7-8
TGTGCCAGCAGTCCATACAGGGGACCTAGCACAGATACGCAGTATTTT
CASSPYRGPSTDTQYF
>TRBJ2-1|TRBD1|.|TRBV4-3
TGCGCCAGCAGCCTCGGGAGCCAGGGGGCCGAGCAGTTCTTC
CASSLGSQGAEQFF
>TRBJ1-2|.|.|TRBV5-1
TGCGCCAGCAGCTTGGAAGCGGGGTCGCGCTATGGCTACACCTTC
CASSLEAGSRYGYTF
>TRBJ1-1|.|.|TRBV14
TGTGCCAGCAGCCAATCCTTGAACACTGAAGCTTTCTTT
CASSQSLNTEAFF
>TRBJ1-5|.|once|TRBV28
TGTGCCAGCAGTTCGGCCCTGGAGGGCAATCAGCCCCAGCATTTT
CASSSALEGNQPQHF
>TRBJ2-5|.|once|TRBV27
TGTGCCAGCAGTGCGGGGACTCCGGGGCAAGAGACCCAGTACTTC
CASSAGTPGQETQYF
>TRBJ2-3|TRBD2|.|TRBV3-1/TRBV3-2
TGTGCCAGCAGCCAAGCGCAGCTGGCGGGGGCAGATACGCAGTATTTT
CASSQAQLAGADTQYF
>TRBJ2-1|TRBD2|.|TRBV20-1
TGCAGTGCTAGTAGCAGCGGGACCAATGAGCAGTTCTTC
CSASSSGTNEQFF